This TCR beta chain is from a study of blood T cell repertoires in COVID-19. The protocol was immunoSEQ multiplex PCR, while the TCRdb copy is restricted to in-frame clones and leaves out a portion. The top ten hold roughly 3.2% of the sample, which has tens of thousands of clones, roughly 80% seen once. The table lists this clone with a count of one. Trimming removed 1 base from V and 3 bases from J; junction bases left unmatched: 6. Germline values: CDR1 LNHDA, CDR2 SQIVND (reference sequence). The CDR3 has 15 amino acids. The receptor comes from a man aged 60 to 69 with acute or convalescent COVID-19. The gene calls are TRBV19 and TRBJ2-7; 7 bases are shared with TRBD2. Specimen: peripheral blood. The CDR3 loop reads CASSIARGMNYEQYF. DNA of the CDR3: TGTGCCAGTAGTATAGCGCGGGGGATGAACTACGAGCAGTACTTC.